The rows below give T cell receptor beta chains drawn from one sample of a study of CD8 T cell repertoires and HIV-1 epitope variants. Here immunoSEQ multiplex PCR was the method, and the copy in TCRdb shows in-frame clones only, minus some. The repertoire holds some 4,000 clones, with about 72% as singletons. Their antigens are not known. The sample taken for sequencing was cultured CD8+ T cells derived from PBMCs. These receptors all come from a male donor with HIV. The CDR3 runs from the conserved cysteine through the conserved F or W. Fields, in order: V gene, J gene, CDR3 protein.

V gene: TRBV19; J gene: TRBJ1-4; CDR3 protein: CASSARPPNEKLFF
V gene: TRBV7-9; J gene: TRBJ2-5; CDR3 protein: CASSLGRGEGQTQYF
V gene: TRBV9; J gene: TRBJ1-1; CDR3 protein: CASSAGEILNTEAFF
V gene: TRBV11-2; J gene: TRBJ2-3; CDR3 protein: CASRSGLAGADTQYF
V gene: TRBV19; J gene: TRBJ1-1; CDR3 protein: CASNIWRLNTEAFF
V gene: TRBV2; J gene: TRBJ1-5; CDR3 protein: CASSGGHWENQPQHF
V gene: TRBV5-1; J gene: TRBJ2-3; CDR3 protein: CASSSTSGGRGTQYF
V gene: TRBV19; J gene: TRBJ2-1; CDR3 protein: CASSRDRDLSSYNEQFF
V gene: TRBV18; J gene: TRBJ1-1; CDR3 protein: CASSPPGLADTEAFF
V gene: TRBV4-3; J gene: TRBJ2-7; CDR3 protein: CASSQDWGASYEQYF
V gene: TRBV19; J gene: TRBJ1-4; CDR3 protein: CASSMGDRGNEKLFF
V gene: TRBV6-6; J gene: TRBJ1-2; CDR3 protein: CASSDGRKTYGYTF
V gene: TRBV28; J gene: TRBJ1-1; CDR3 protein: CAISPWDPKTEAFF
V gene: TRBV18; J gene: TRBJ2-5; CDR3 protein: CASSPRETQYF
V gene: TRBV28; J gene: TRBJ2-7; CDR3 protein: CASSLWLSKVEQYF
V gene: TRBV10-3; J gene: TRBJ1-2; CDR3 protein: CAISDQTRGNYGYTF
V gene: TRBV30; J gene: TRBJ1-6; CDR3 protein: CAWSVPLGNSPLHF
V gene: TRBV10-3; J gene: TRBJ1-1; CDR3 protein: CAISAGDAGTADEAFF
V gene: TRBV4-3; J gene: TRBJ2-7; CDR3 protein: CASSQAGTPLYEQYF
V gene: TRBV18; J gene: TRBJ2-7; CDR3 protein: CASSTGGSYEQYF
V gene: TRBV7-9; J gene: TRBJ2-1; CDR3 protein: CASSTTGYNEQFF
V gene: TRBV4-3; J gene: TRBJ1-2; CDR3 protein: CASSQDGTYGYTF
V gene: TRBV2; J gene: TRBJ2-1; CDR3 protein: CASSEPKDRVVGNEQFF
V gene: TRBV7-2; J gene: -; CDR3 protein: CASSLGTLSSYEQYF
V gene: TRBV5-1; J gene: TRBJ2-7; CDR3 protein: CASSYLRQGFIGEQYF
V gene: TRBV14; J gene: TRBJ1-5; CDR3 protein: CATPCRPWQGQPQHF
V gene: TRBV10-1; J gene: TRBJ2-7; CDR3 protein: CASSDFGEQYF
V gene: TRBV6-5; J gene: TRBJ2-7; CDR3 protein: CASSYSRTGGYEQYF
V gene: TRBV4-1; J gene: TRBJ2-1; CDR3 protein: CASSQAPSGGAQNEQFF
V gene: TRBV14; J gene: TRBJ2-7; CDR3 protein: CASSHYQGYEQYF
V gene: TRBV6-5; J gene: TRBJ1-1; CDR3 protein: CASKFNAEAFF
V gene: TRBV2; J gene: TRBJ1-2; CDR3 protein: CASSVTAFNYGYTF
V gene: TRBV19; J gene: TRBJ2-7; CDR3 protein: CASSMTSGGAYEQYF
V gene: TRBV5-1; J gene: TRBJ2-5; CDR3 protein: CASSPVSGQQETQYF
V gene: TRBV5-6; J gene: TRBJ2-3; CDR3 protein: CASSWTSDTQYF
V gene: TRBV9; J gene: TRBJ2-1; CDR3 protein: CASSVGPGTPYNEQFF
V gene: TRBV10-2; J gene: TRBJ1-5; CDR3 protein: CASRGGESNQPQHF
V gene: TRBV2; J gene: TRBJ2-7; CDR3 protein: CASSSDVSAYEQYF
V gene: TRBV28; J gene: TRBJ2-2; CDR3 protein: CASKTAAAGDTGELFF
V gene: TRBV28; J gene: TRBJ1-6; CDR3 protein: CASSTSTGPGSPLHF
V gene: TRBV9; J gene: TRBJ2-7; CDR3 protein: CASSEDSSYEQYF
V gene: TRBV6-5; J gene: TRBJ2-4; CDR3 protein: CASSYGTGDIQYF
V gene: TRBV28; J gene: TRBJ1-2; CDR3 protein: CASSLQGYGYTF
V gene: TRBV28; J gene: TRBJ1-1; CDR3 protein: CASSSPGTGVISTEAFF